This record concerns one T cell receptor beta chain sequence. This entry is derived from a study of identical twins. TCRdb reprocessed the 5' RACE reads with MiXCR, giving one entry per CDR3 protein. The data contain under 350,000 distinct CDR3 sequences, roughly 9.7% of them singletons. CDR1 SNHLY and CDR2 FYNNEI come from the germline V gene. The CDR3 covers 18 residues. V trimming: 5 bases; J trimming: 1 base; junction bases outside the gene matches: 14. These data were also filed under a second study, of yellow fever vaccine responses in identical twins.

This receptor was obtained from a woman aged 18-29 years in good health. Sequencing used CD8+ T cells sorted from blood. The rearrangement uses TRBV2 and TRBJ2-3; TRBD2 aligns across 8 bases. The CDR3 nucleotides read TGTGCCAGCAGTCAGACAGCCCTGGCGGGAGGAGGCACAGATACGCAGTATTTT. Protein product: CASSQTALAGGGTDTQYF.